Given below is one T cell receptor beta chain in context. The antigen remains unidentified. This specimen belongs to a study of STAT5B mutations in CD4+ large granular lymphocyte leukemia. Study conclusions and caveats: Data were not HLA-matched across samples. TRBV06-family usage was enriched in top patient clones (8/27) versus controls (2/35).

Repertoires were generated with immunoSEQ multiplex PCR, while TCRdb's copy carries only in-frame clones and drops some. The data contain 24,000 or so clones, 70% to 80% of them singletons. V was cut by 5 bases and J by 5 bases, with 12 bases left in between. The CDR3 loop spans 13 amino acids. Germline CDR1 reads SGHTA; CDR2 reads FQGTGA. The chain uses TRBV7-3 and TRBJ1-1; unclear D gene. The sequence came from a human donor in good health. Sequenced: CD4+ T cells from blood buffy coats. The CDR3 spells CASSLSQATEAFF. The CDR3 nucleotides read TGTGCCAGCAGCCTTTCTCAGGCTACTGAAGCTTTCTTT.